Shown below are 24 T cell receptor beta chains from a single sample sequenced in a study of beta chain features in type 1 diabetes (dated by TCRdb to 2016 to 2019). Receptor amplification or capture employed the immunoSEQ multiplex PCR assay. The entire isolated RNA was reverse transcribed using the High Capacity cDNA Reverse Transcription Kit, and thus expressed TCRB transcripts were sequenced. TCRdb took this table from immuneACCESS and kept in-frame rearrangements with V and J called. Such tables lack part of the clones; where checked against another copy, unresolved V genes explain under half of the gap, and the rest is unexplained. The sample table lists 390,000 or so clones, 11% to 15% of them with a count of one. Around 0.035% of the sample goes to the ten largest clones. The sample comprised naive CD4+ T cells from blood. The sample's cell subset or site label is to be understood as: true naive CD4+ T cells. The receptor source for this set is a young man in good health.

The rearrangement joins TRBV29-1 to TRBJ1-1; D gene unclear. This CDR3 is 15 amino acids long. Germline CDR1 is SQVTM and CDR2 is ANQGSEA. Deletions cut 7 bases from V and 1 base from J, with 19 bases between. CDR3 region: CSATKALESNTEAFF. The CDR3 DNA reads TGCAGCGCAACTAAGGCCTTGGAGTCGAACACTGAAGCTTTCTTT.

This clone showed up just a few times. V usage is TRBV4-2 and J usage is TRBJ2-1; the D is unclear. Trimming removed 0 bases at V and 0 bases at J, with 6 bases between. The CDR3 length is 15 residues. Germline lookup yields CDR1 LGHNA and CDR2 YNFKEQ. The CDR3 spells CASSQEPSSYNEQFF. CDR3 DNA: TGTGCCAGCAGCCAAGAACCGAGCTCCTACAATGAGCAGTTCTTC.

The chain couples TRBV20-1 to TRBJ2-7; D call uncertain. V lost 3 bases to trimming and J lost 6 bases, with 9 bases between them. Germline V gene data show CDR1 as DFQATT and CDR2 as SNEGSKA (reference sequence). The CDR3 has 11 amino acids. Here the CDR3 reads CSARRQSEQYF. In DNA, the CDR3 is TGCAGTGCTAGGAGGCAGTCCGAGCAGTACTTC.

This sequence joins TRBV30 and TRBJ2-5; unclear D gene. Germline V CDR1 and CDR2: GTSNPN, SVGIG (reference sequence). The CDR3 is 14 amino acids. Trimming left V 1 base short and J 5 bases short, with 14 bases between. The CDR3 nucleotides read TGTGCCTGGAGTGAGAACAGATTGGGGGAGACCCAGTACTTC. Its translation: CAWSENRLGETQYF.

This clone came up a few times. This CDR3 reads CASSLGQAAYNEQFF. In DNA form, the CDR3 reads TGTGCCAGCAGCTTAGGACAGGCGGCGTACAATGAGCAGTTCTTC. V gene TRBV7-3 combines with J gene TRBJ2-1, with 7 bases identical to TRBD1. The CDR3 extends over 15 amino acids. The J segment lost 4 bases and the V segment lost 2 bases, leaving 5 bases of the junction unmatched. Germline V gene data show CDR1 as SGHTA and CDR2 as FQGTGA.

This clone was observed at least ten times. This rearrangement joins TRBV7-9 to TRBJ2-4; D unresolved. CDR1 and CDR2 (germline): SEHNR, FQNEAQ (reference sequence). V dropped 4 bases and J dropped 0 bases, with 13 bases sitting between them. The CDR3 totals 16 residues. The CDR3 region is CASSSTDILAKNIQYF. CDR3 bases: TGTGCCAGCAGCTCCACCGACATTCTAGCCAAAAACATTCAGTACTTC.

Only a few counts were recorded for this clone. The chain employs TRBV27 and TRBJ2-3; D uncertain. V gave up 2 bases and J gave up 4 bases, with 4 bases separating them. CDR1 MNHEY and CDR2 SMNVEV come from the germline V gene (reference sequence). The CDR3 has 12 residues. CDR3 residues: CASSLEADTQYF. The DNA for the CDR3 is TGTGCCAGCAGTTTAGAGGCAGATACGCAGTATTTT.

As concerns this clone: Different DNA sequences within this sample yield the same CDR3. The chain is built from TRBV4-1 and TRBJ2-2, with 10 bases identical to TRBD2. Germline CDR1 and CDR2: MGHRA and YSYEKL. Trimming cost V 3 bases and J 2 bases; bases outside gene matches: 3. This CDR3 has 16 residues. The CDR3: CASSHPSGGNTGELFF. DNA of the CDR3: TGCGCCAGCAGCCACCCTAGCGGGGGTAACACCGGGGAGCTGTTTTTT.

This clone was observed a handful of times. The same CDR3 can be traced to other DNA sequences in this sample. The chain is built from TRBV18 and TRBJ2-5, with D unclear. The germline V gene has CDR1 KGHSH and CDR2 LQKENI. Trimming removed 1 base from V and 3 bases from J, with 3 bases in between. The CDR3 sequence is 12 residues long. DNA for the CDR3: TGTGCCAGCTCACCACGGGAAGAGACCCAGTACTTC. It is translated as CASSPREETQYF.

This clone was detected only a few times. J is TRBJ2-3 and V is TRBV19; 10 bases are shared with TRBD2. The trim removed 11 bases at V and 5 bases at J, leaving 10 bases unmatched. The CDR3 is 14 residues long. The germline CDR1 and CDR2 sequences are LNHDA and SQIVND (reference sequence). The CDR3 protein is CASRGLAGEDTQYF. CDR3 in DNA: TGTGCCTCGAGGGGTCTAGCGGGGGAAGATACGCAGTATTTT.

This clone has only a few counts. The chain has TRBV5-6 and TRBJ2-6; D call uncertain. The CDR3 runs to 17 residues. V was cut by 0 bases and J by 2 bases, with 12 bases left in between. Germline loops: CDR1 SGHDT, CDR2 YYEEEE. The CDR3 DNA is TGTGCCAGCAGCTTGGAGGTAGGCCTGGCTGGGGCCAACGTCCTGACTTTC. As protein: CASSLEVGLAGANVLTF. The full variable domain, completed using reference TRBV5-6 and TRBJ2-6, is DAGVTQSPTHLIKTRGQQVTLRCSPKSGHDTVSWYQQALGQGPQFIFQYYEEEERQRGNFPDRFSGHQFPNYSSELNVNALLLGDSALYLCASSLEVGLAGANVLTFGAGSRLTVL.

This clone has more than one count but fewer than ten. V and J are TRBV2 and TRBJ2-7; D is possibly TRBD2 (6 bases). Germline CDR1 SNHLY, CDR2 FYNNEI. The V end lost 5 bases, the J end lost 0 bases, and 17 bases lay between the germline ends. The CDR3 length is 16 residues. CDR3 DNA: TGTGCCAGCAGTTACGGCGGGGCCAAATACTCCTACGAGCAGTACTTC. Its protein is CASSYGGAKYSYEQYF.

A few counts support this clone. V and J are TRBV7-9 and TRBJ1-2; 7 bases fit TRBD1. The CDR3 has 12 amino acids. The V and J ends lost 5 bases and 8 bases, in that order; junction bases with no gene match: 5. CDR1 SEHNR and CDR2 FQNEAQ come from the germline V gene (reference sequence). CDR3 nucleotide sequence: TGTGCCAGCAGCGGACAGGTTGAAGGCTACACCTTC. Protein sequence: CASSGQVEGYTF. The variable domain in full, completed from reference TRBV7-9 and TRBJ1-2, reads DTGVSQNPRHKITKRGQNVTFRCDPISEHNRLYWYRQTLGQGPEFLTYFQNEAQLEKSRLLSDRFSAERPKGSFSTLEIQRTEQGDSAMYLCASSGQVEGYTFGSGTRLTVV.

This chain links TRBV7-9 with TRBJ1-1; TRBD1 matches at 7 bases. The germline gives CDR1 SEHNR, CDR2 FQNEAQ (reference sequence). The length of the CDR3 is 13 residues. J lost 8 bases, V lost 7 bases, and 10 bases had no gene match. This chain's CDR3 is CASTPVTGAEAFF. In DNA, the CDR3 is TGTGCCAGCACGCCGGTAACAGGGGCCGAAGCTTTCTTT.

This chain connects TRBV14 to TRBJ2-7, with D unclear. V was trimmed by 4 bases and J by 3 bases, leaving 19 bases between them. This CDR3 has 16 amino acids. Germline CDR1 and CDR2: SGHDN and FVKESK. CDR3 DNA: TGTGCCAGCAGCCGAAGAGAGGCGCGGCGGATCTACGAGCAGTACTTC. The encoded protein is CASSRREARRIYEQYF.

V is TRBV9 and J is TRBJ2-2; no reliable D call. Germline-derived CDR1 and CDR2 are SGDLS and YYNGEE. V lost 0 bases to trimming and J lost 3 bases, with 6 bases between them. The CDR3 runs to 14 residues. Written as DNA, the CDR3 is TGTGCCAGCAGCGTAGTTTTAGACACCGGGGAGCTGTTTTTT. Protein sequence: CASSVVLDTGELFF.

This clone appeared a few times. The rearrangement joins TRBV9 to TRBJ2-7; 7 bases are a match to TRBD2. V lost 4 bases to trimming and J lost 2 bases; unmatched junction nucleotides: 6. The CDR3 sequence is 14 residues long. Looked up from germline, CDR1 is SGDLS and CDR2 is YYNGEE. In DNA, the CDR3 is TGTGCCAGCAGCCCCGGACTAGGAGCCTACGAGCAGTACGTC. It translates to CASSPGLGAYEQYV.

The chain couples TRBV9 to TRBJ2-1; D is unresolved. V lost 4 bases and J 5 bases, leaving 13 bases between the germline ends. In germline, CDR1 is SGDLS, CDR2 YYNGEE. The CDR3 sequence is 14 residues long. The CDR3 coding sequence is TGTGCCAGCAGCCCCACTGGGGAAAACAATGAGCAGTTCTTC. It specifies CASSPTGENNEQFF.

The table lists this clone with a few counts. V gene TRBV15 combines with J gene TRBJ2-1; the D is unclear. This CDR3 region has 12 residues. Germline V gene sequence: CDR1 LNHNV, CDR2 YYDKDF (reference sequence). V was pared by 0 bases and J by 9 bases, with 6 bases between. The DNA for the CDR3 is TGTGCCACCAGCAGAGAGCTGGCTGAGCAGTTCTTC. This translates into CATSRELAEQFF. Full variable domain (missing parts from reference TRBV15 and TRBJ2-1): DAMVIQNPRYQVTQFGKPVTLSCSQTLNHNVMYWYQQKSSQAPKLLFHYYDKDFNNEADTPDNFQSRRPNTSFCFLDIRSPGLGDTAMYLCATSRELAEQFFGPGTRLTVL.

This clone came up a few times. V gene TRBV5-4 combines with J gene TRBJ2-5, with TRBD2 matching over 8 bases. The CDR3 totals 12 residues. The trim removed 10 bases at V and 2 bases at J, leaving 4 bases unmatched. The germline V gene encodes CDR1 SGHNT and CDR2 YYREEE (reference sequence). The CDR3 DNA reads TGTGCCTGTAGCGGGATTCAAGAGACCCAGTACTTC. This sequence encodes CACSGIQETQYF.

The table lists this clone with a few counts. The chain combines TRBV29-1 with TRBJ1-2; 10 bases agree with TRBD1. Per germline, CDR1 SQVTM and CDR2 ANQGSEA. This CDR3 has 13 amino acids. V lost 7 bases to trimming and J lost 7 bases; unmatched junction nucleotides: 9. CDR3 loop: CSGQGARIGGYTF. In DNA form, the CDR3 reads TGCAGCGGACAGGGGGCGAGAATCGGTGGCTACACCTTC.

This clone was counted between two and nine times. The J gene is TRBJ1-6, the V gene TRBV5-1; D gene uncertain. Germline V gene lookup returns CDR1 SGHRS and CDR2 YFSETQ. This CDR3 comprises 15 residues. V was clipped by 0 bases and J by 8 bases, with 12 bases between them. The CDR3 bases are TGCGCCAGCAGCTTGGATCCGGGAGAGGATTCACCCCTCCACTTT. This sequence encodes CASSLDPGEDSPLHF.

The V call is TRBV4-1, the J call TRBJ2-3; TRBD1 matches 8 bases. Germline V gene data show CDR1 as MGHRA and CDR2 as YSYEKL. This CDR3 region has 15 residues. After removal of 1 base from V and 3 bases from J, the junction contained 3 bases not matched to a gene. CDR3 nucleotides: TGCGCCAGCAGCCAAGGGAGACAGGGGACAGATACGCAGTATTTT. Its protein product is CASSQGRQGTDTQYF.

This chain uses TRBV28 with TRBJ2-3; 7 bases align to TRBD2. The CDR3 has 15 amino acids. From germline, CDR1 is MDHEN and CDR2 SYDVKM. The junction had 9 bases not matched to a gene; V was cut back by 7 bases and J by 2 bases. The CDR3 reads CASTSQGGDTDTQYF. CDR3 sequence (DNA): TGTGCCAGCACCTCCCAGGGAGGGGACACAGATACGCAGTATTTT. The full variable domain, its missing parts supplied by reference TRBV28 and TRBJ2-3, is DVKVTQSSRYLVKRTGEKVFLECVQDMDHENMFWYRQDPGLGLRLIYFSYDVKMKEKGDIPEGYSVSREKKERFSLILESASTNQTSMYLCASTSQGGDTDTQYFGPGTRLTVL.